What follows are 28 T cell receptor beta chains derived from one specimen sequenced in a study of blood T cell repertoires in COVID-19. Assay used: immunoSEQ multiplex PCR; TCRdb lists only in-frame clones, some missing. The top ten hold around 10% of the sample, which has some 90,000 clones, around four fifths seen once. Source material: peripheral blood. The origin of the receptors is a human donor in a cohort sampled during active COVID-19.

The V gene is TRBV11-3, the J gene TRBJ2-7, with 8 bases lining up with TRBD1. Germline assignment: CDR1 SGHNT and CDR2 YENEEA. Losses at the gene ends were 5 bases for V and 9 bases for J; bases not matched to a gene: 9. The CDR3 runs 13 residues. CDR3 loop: CASSPPGTGTQYF. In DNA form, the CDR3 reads TGTGCCAGCAGCCCTCCTGGGACAGGTACGCAGTACTTC.

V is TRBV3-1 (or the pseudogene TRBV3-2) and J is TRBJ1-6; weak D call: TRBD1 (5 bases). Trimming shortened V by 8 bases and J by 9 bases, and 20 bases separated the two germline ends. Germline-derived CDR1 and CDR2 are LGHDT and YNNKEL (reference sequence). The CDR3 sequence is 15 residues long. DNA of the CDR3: TGTGCCAGCGCACCCGGGCCAGGGTCAGTTTCACCCCTCCACTTT. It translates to CASAPGPGSVSPLHF.

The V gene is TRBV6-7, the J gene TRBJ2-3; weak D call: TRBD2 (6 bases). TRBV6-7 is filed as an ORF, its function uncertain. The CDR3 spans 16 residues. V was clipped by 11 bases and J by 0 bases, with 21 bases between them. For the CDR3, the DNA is TGTGCCCGGGGGTCGAGGGCGGAACCTAGCACAGATACGCAGTATTTT. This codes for CARGSRAEPSTDTQYF.

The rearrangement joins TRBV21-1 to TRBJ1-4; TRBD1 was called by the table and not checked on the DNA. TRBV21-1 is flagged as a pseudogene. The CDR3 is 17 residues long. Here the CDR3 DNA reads TGTGCCAGCAGCAAAACCCTTAGGGGGCCCGGTATTGAAAAACTGTTTTTT. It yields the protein CASSKTLRGPGIEKLFF.

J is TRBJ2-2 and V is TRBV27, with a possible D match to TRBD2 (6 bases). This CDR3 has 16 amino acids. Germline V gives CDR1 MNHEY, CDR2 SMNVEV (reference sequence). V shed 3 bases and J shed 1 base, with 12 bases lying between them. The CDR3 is CASSLTGAENTGELFF. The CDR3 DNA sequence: TGTGCCAGCAGTTTGACGGGAGCGGAGAACACCGGGGAGCTGTTTTTT.

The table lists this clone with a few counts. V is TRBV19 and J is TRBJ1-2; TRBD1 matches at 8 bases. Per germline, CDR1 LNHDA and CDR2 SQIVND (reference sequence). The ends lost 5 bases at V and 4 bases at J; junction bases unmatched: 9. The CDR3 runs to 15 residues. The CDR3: CASSPFQGASYGYTF. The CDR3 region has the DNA TGTGCCAGTAGTCCCTTCCAGGGGGCGAGCTATGGCTACACCTTC. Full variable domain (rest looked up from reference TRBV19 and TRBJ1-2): DGGITQSPKYLFRKEGQNVTLSCEQNLNHDAMYWYRQDPGQGLRLIYYSQIVNDFQKGDIAEGYSVSREKKESFPLTVTSAQKNPTAFYLCASSPFQGASYGYTFGSGTRLTVV.

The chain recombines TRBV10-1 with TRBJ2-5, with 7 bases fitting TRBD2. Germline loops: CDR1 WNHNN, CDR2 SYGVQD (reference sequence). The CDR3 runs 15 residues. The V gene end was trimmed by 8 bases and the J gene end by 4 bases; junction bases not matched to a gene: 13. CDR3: CASVSRGRAGETQYF. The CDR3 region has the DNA TGCGCCAGCGTTTCTCGTGGGAGGGCCGGAGAGACCCAGTACTTC.

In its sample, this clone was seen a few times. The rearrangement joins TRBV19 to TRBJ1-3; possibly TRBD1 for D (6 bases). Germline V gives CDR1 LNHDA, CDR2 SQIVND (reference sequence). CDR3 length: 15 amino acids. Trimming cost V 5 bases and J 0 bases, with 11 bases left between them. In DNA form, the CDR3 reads TGTGCCAGTAGTCAGACAGGCTTCTCTGGAAACACCATATATTTT. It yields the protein CASSQTGFSGNTIYF.

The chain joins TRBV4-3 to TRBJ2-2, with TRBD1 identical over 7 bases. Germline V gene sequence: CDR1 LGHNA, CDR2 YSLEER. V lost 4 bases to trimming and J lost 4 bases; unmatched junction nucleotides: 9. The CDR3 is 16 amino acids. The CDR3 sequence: CASSLQSGTVTGELFF. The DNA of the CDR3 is TGCGCCAGCAGCCTTCAGTCCGGGACAGTCACCGGGGAGCTGTTTTTT.

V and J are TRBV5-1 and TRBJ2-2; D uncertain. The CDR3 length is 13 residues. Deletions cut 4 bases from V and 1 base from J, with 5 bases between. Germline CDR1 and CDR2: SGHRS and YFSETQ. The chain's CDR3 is CASSPGNTGELFF. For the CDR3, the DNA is TGCGCCAGCAGCCCGGGGAACACCGGGGAGCTGTTTTTT.

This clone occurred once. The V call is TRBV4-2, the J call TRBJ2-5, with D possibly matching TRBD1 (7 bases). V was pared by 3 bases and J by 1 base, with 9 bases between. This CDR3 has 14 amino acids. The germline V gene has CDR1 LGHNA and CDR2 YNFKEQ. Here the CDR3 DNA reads TGTGCCAGCAGCCAGCGGGACAGCCAAGAGACCCAGTACTTC. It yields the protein CASSQRDSQETQYF.

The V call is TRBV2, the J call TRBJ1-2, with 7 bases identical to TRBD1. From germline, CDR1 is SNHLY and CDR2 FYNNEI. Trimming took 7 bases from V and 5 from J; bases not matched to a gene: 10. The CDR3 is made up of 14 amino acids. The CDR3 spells CASNRGGTAYGYTF. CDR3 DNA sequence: TGTGCCAGCAACCGGGGCGGGACAGCATATGGCTACACCTTC.

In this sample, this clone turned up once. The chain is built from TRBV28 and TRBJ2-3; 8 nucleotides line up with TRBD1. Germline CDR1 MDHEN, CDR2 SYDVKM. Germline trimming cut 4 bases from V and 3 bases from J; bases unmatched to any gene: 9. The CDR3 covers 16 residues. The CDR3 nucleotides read TGTGCCAGCAGTTCCAAACAGGGGGGTCGAACAGATACGCAGTATTTT. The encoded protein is CASSSKQGGRTDTQYF.

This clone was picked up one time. DNA for the CDR3: TGTGCCAGCTCACCACCGTCGGGCACAGATACGCAGTATTTT. This sequence encodes CASSPPSGTDTQYF. This chain joins TRBV18 and TRBJ2-3; the D is unclear. The length of the CDR3 is 14 residues. Germline CDR1 is KGHSH and CDR2 is LQKENI. Trimming pared 0 bases from V and 1 base from J, leaving 5 bases between.

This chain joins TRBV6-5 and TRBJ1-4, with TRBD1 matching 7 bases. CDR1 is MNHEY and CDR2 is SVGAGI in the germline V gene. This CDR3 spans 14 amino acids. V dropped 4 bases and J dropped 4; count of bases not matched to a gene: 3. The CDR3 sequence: CASSFSGGNEKLFF. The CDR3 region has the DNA TGTGCCAGCAGTTTTTCAGGGGGTAATGAAAAACTGTTTTTT.

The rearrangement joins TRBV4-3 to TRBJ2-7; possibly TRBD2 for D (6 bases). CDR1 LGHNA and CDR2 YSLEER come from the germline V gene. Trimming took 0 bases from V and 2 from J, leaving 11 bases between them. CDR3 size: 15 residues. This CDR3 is CASSQDLAGPYEQYF. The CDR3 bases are TGCGCCAGCAGCCAAGATTTGGCGGGGCCCTACGAGCAGTACTTC.

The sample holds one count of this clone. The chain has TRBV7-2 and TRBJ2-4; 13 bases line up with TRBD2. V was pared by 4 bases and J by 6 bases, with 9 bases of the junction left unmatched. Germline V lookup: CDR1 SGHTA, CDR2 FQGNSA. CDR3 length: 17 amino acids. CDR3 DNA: TGTGCCAGCAGCTCGCAACTAGCGGGGGGGCCCAGAAACATTCAGTACTTC. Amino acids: CASSSQLAGGPRNIQYF.

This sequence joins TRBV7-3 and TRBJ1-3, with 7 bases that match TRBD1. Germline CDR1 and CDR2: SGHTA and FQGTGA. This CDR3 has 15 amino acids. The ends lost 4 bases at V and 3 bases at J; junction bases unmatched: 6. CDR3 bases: TGTGCCAGCAGCTCAAGTGGGACAGTTGGAAACACCATATATTTT. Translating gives CASSSSGTVGNTIYF. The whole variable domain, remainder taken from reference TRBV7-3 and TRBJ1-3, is GAGVSQTPSNKVTEKGKYVELRCDPISGHTALYWYRQSLGQGPEFLIYFQGTGAADDSGLPNDRFFAVRPEGSVSTLKIQRTERGDSAVYLCASSSSGTVGNTIYFGEGSWLTVV.

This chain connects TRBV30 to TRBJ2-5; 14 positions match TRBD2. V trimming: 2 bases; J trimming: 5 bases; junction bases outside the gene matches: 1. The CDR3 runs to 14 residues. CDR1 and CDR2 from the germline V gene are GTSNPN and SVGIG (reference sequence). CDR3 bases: TGTGCCTGGAGTAGACTAGCGGGAGGGGAGACCCAGTACTTC. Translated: CAWSRLAGGETQYF.

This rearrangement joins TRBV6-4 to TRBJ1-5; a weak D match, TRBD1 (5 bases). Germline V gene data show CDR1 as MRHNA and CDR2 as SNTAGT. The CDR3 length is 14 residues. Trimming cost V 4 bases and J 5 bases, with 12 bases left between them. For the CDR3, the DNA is TGTGCCAGCAGTGCCACCAGGGAGGATCAGCCCCAGCATTTT. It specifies CASSATREDQPQHF.

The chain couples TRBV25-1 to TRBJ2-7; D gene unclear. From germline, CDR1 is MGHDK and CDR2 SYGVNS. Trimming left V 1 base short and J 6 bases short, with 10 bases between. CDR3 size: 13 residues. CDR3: CASSESPGSEQYF. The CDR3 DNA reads TGTGCCAGCAGTGAATCCCCAGGTTCCGAGCAGTACTTC.

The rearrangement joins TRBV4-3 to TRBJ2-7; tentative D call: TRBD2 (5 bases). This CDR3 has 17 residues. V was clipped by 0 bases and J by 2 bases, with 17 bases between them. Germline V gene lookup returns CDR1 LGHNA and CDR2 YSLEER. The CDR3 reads CASSQDPPGSSTYEQYF. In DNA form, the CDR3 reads TGCGCCAGCAGCCAAGATCCCCCGGGGTCTAGCACCTACGAGCAGTACTTC.

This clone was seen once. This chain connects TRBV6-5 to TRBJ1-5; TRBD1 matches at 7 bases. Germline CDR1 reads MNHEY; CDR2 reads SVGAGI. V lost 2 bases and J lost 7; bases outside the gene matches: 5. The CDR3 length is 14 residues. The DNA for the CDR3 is TGTGCCAGCAGTTACGACAGGGAAGGGCAGCCCCAGCATTTT. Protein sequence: CASSYDREGQPQHF.

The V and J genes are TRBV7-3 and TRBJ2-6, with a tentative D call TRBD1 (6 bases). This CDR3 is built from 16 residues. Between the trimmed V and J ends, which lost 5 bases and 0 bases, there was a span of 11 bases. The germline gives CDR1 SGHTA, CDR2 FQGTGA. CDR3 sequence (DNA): TGTGCCAGCAGCCTGGACAGCAGCTCTGGGGCCAACGTCCTGACTTTC. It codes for CASSLDSSSGANVLTF.

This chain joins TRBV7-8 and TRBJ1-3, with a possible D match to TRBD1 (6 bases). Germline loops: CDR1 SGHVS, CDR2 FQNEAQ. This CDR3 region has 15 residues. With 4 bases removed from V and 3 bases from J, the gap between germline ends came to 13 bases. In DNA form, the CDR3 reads TGTGCCAGCAGCTCCACGACAGGTCTTGGAAACACCATATATTTT. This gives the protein CASSSTTGLGNTIYF. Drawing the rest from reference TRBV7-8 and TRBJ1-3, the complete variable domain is GAGVSQSPRYKVAKRGQDVALRCDPISGHVSLFWYQQALGQGPEFLTYFQNEAQLDKSGLPSDRFFAERPEGSVSTLKIQRTQQEDSAVYLCASSSTTGLGNTIYFGEGSWLTVV.

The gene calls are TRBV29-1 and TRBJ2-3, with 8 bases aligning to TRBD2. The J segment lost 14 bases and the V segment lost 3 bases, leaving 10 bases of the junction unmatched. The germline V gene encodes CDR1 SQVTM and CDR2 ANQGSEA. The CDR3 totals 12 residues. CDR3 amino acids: CSVEGGREVPYF. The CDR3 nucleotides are TGCAGCGTTGAGGGAGGGCGGGAGGTCCCGTATTTT.

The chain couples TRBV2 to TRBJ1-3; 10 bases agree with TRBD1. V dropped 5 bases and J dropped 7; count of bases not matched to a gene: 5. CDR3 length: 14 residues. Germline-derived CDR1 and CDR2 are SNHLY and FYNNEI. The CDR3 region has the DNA TGTGCCAGCAGTCGGGACAGGGGAGGCAACACCATATATTTT. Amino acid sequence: CASSRDRGGNTIYF. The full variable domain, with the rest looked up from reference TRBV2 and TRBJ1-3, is EPEVTQTPSHQVTQMGQEVILRCVPISNHLYFYWYRQILGQKVEFLVSFYNNEISEKSEIFDDQFSVERPDGSNFTLKIRSTKLEDSAMYFCASSRDRGGNTIYFGEGSWLTVV.

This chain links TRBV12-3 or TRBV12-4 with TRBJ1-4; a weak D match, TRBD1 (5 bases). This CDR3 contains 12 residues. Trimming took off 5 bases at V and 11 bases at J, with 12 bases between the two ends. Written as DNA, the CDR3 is TGTGCCAGCAGTCCAGGGACTGGGAAACTGTTTTTT. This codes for CASSPGTGKLFF.